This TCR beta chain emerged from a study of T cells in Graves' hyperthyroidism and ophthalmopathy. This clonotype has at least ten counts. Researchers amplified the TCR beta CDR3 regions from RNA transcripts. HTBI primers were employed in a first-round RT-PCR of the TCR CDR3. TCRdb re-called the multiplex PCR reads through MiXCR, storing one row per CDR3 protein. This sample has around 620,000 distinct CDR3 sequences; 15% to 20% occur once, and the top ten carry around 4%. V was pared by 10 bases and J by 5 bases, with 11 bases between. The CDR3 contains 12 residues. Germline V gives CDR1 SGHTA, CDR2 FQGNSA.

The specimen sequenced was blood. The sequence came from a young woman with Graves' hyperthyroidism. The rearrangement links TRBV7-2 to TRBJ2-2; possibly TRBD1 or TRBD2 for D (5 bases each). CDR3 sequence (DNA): TGTGCCAACTTAGAGGGGACCGGGGAGCTGTTTTTT. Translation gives CANLEGTGELFF.